This T cell receptor (beta chain) was recorded in a study of blood T cell repertoires in COVID-19. On the study more broadly: Each recovered donor of Cohort 3 presented with two negative PCRs, clearance, or symptom resolution.

Repertoires were generated with immunoSEQ multiplex PCR, while TCRdb's copy carries only in-frame clones and drops some. The profile covers 200,000 to 250,000 clones, with approximately 87% appearing a single time and approximately 2.8% taken by the ten largest. The V gene's germline CDR1 is SNHLY and CDR2 FYNNEI. The CDR3 spans 16 residues. Losses at the gene ends were 6 bases for V and 5 bases for J; bases not matched to a gene: 14. J is TRBJ1-2 and V is TRBV2; TRBD1 aligns across 8 bases. Sequences were obtained from PBMCs or T cells enriched from blood (not recorded which). The receptor's source is a woman aged 45 to 65 in a cohort exposed to, infected with or recovered from COVID-19 (not recorded which). The DNA of the CDR3 is TGTGCCAGCAGCTTGGACAGGGCGATAACAGGTTATGGCTACACCTTC. This sequence encodes CASSLDRAITGYGYTF.